This TCR beta chain was sequenced for a study of cytomegalovirus exposure and HLA in healthy donors. Overall study results and limits: Among the sequence variants, a highly shared cluster was likely an artifact of sequencing. Segments of the TCR beta V type were, in most cases, productive about 87% or about 30% of the time in an earlier analysis.

This CDR3 has 15 residues. The germline gives CDR1 SQVTM, CDR2 ANQGSEA. With 8 bases clipped from V and 6 bases from J, the junction kept 16 bases outside the gene matches. The PCR had 60 Vbeta and 13 Jbeta primers. Repertoires were generated with immunoSEQ multiplex PCR, while TCRdb's copy carries only in-frame clones and drops some. In the table there are 200,000 to 250,000 clones, more than 75% of which are singletons. Concerning this clone: The target antigen is unknown.

The source of this sequence is a middle-aged woman in good health and CMV-seropositive. Sequenced sample: PBMCs. This chain connects TRBV29-1 to TRBJ1-2; 9 bases fit TRBD1. The CDR3 sequence: CSWPGTGTFLNGYTF. DNA for the CDR3: TGCAGCTGGCCCGGGACAGGGACTTTTTTGAATGGCTACACCTTC.